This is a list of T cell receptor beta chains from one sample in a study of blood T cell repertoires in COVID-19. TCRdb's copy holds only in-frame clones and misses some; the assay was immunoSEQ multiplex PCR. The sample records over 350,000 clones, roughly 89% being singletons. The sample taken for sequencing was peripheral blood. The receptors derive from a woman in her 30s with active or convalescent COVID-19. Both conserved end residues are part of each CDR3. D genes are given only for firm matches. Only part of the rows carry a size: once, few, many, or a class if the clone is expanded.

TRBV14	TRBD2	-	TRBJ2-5	TGTGCCAGCAGCCCGAGGACCGGGGGGGAGACCCAGTACTTC	CASSPRTGGETQYF
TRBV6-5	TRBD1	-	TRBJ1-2	TGTGCCAGCAGTCGGGACAGTAACTATGGCTACACCTTC	CASSRDSNYGYTF
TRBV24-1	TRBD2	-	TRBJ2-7	TGTGCCACCTCGCCGGGACTAGCGGGGTACGAGCAGTACTTC	CATSPGLAGYEQYF
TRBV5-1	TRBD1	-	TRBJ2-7	TGCGCCAGCTACCCCGGGACAGGGCGATACGAGCAGTACTTC	CASYPGTGRYEQYF
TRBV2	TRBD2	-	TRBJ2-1	TGTGCCAGCCGCTTATTGACTAGCGGGAGTTTTAATGAGCAGTTCTTC	CASRLLTSGSFNEQFF
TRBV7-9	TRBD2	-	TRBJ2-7	TGTGCCAGCAGCTCCCGGCCGGGTACGGGACCGGGACTAGTCTACGAGCAGTACTTC	CASSSRPGTGPGLVYEQYF
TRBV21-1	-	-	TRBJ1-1	TGTGCCAGCAGCAAAGTGGTGGCTGGTGGGGGGACTGAAGCTTTCTTT	CASSKVVAGGGTEAFF
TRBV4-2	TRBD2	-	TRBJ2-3	TGTGCCAGCAGCCACTTGGGCCAGCGGGGAAGCACAGATACGCAGTATTTT	CASSHLGQRGSTDTQYF
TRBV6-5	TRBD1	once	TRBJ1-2	TGTGCCAGCAGACCCGGGACAGATCCCTATGGCTACACCTTC	CASRPGTDPYGYTF
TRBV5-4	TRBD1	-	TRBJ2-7	TGTGCCAGCAGCGACAGGGTAGATTACGAGCAGTACTTC	CASSDRVDYEQYF
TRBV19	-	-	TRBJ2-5	TGTGCCAGTAGTAGAGCAACAGGGTTAGAGACCCAGTACTTC	CASSRATGLETQYF
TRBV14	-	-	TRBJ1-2	TGTGCCAGCAGCCGCGAGGTAGGAGGCTACACCTTC	CASSREVGGYTF
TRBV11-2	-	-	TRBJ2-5	TGTGCCAGCAGCGCCCGGGGTGAGACCCAGTACTTC	CASSARGETQYF
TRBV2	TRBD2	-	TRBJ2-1	TGTGCCAGCAGTGCGGGGGGGTCCTCCTACAATGAGCAGTTCTTC	CASSAGGSSYNEQFF
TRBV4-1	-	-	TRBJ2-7	TGCGCCAGCAGCCACTTCATACCCCAGGACAGTGGCTACGAGCAGTACTTC	CASSHFIPQDSGYEQYF
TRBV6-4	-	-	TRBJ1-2	TGTGCCAGCAGTGACTCGAGTGGCCCACAACGAGGCTATGGCTACACCTTC	CASSDSSGPQRGYGYTF
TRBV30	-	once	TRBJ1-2	TGTGCCTGGAGCCGGGCTACAGGGACGGTGTATGGCTACACCTTC	CAWSRATGTVYGYTF
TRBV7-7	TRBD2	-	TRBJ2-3	TGTGCCAGCAGCTTAGGGAGGACTAGCGTGGATACGCAGTATTTT	CASSLGRTSVDTQYF